The sequence of this T cell receptor (beta chain) was determined in a study of Ad26.COV2.S vaccination and SARS-CoV-2 variants. The wider study: Intramuscular Ad26.COV2.S doses were given once or twice, 56 days apart.

Overall study results and limits: A substantial breadth of spike-specific CD8+ and CD4+ T cell responses after vaccination has been reported. Higher spike-specific TCR breadth was found in vaccine recipients than in placebo recipients.

The treatment was: approximately 18 received Ad26.COV2.S at low or high dose, single or two shots; about 5 received placebo; per-sample allocation not given. Samples analyzed were those drawn on day 63 after the first vaccine or placebo injection. In the vaccine, an Ad26 vector expressed the SARS-CoV-2 spike of the Wuhan strain. As concerns this clone: Its antigen is not identified.

The method was immunoSEQ multiplex PCR; TCRdb's version includes in-frame clones alone and lacks a portion of them. Here the sample spans about 390,000 clones, approximately 91% being singletons. V dropped 4 bases and J dropped 3 bases, with 17 bases sitting between them. The CDR3 length is 16 residues. Germline V CDR1 and CDR2: SGHRS, YFSETQ. The chain recombines TRBV5-1 with TRBJ2-4; D is possibly TRBD1 (6 bases). The receptor comes from a person aged 18-65 years who received the Ad26.COV2.S COVID-19 vaccine or a placebo. The sequences come from peripheral blood, collected in a trial of Ad26.COV2.S vaccine versus placebo. CDR3 DNA: TGCGCCAGCAGCAGCGCACAGGGCCTTGGCAAAAACATTCAGTACTTC. This translates into CASSSAQGLGKNIQYF.